This T cell receptor beta chain was found in a study of cytomegalovirus exposure and HLA in healthy donors. This clone showed up just once. PCR primers comprised 60 Vbeta and 13 Jbeta primers. The protocol was immunoSEQ multiplex PCR, while the TCRdb copy is restricted to in-frame clones and leaves out a portion. The table has 35,000 to 45,000 clones, about 72% seen once. The CDR3 consists of 14 residues. Germline V lookup: CDR1 SGHRS, CDR2 YFSETQ. V lost 4 bases and J lost 4, with 14 bases in between. The chain employs TRBV5-1 and TRBJ1-2, with TRBD1 as a possible D gene (6 bases). The sample was PBMCs. This TCR came from a man aged 30-40 years in good health and CMV-seronegative. CDR3 region: CASSGNRDTYGYTF. The CDR3 nucleotides read TGCGCCAGCAGCGGAAACCGGGACACCTATGGCTACACCTTC. The full variable domain, rest sourced from reference TRBV5-1 and TRBJ1-2, is KAGVTQTPRYLIKTRGQQVTLSCSPISGHRSVSWYQQTPGQGLQFLFEYFSETQRNKGNFPGRFSGRQFSNSRSEMNVSTLELGDSALYLCASSGNRDTYGYTFGSGTRLTVV.